This paragraph covers one TCR beta chain sequence. What it recognizes is unknown. The sample belongs to a study of cytomegalovirus exposure and HLA in healthy donors. With 60 Vbeta and 13 Jbeta primers, the PCR was carried out. The method was immunoSEQ multiplex PCR; TCRdb's version includes in-frame clones alone and lacks a portion of them. This sample has around 140,000 clones, with around 82% found just once. V lost 6 bases, J lost 4 bases, and 18 bases lay in between. The CDR3 loop spans 15 amino acids. CDR1 and CDR2 (germline): MDHEN, SYDVKM. Notes on the study in general: The CMV antigen specificity of a few CMV-associated chains was confirmed through in vitro analysis. Analyzed later, most CMV-associated TCR beta chains appeared HLA-restricted.

The sequence derives from a man in his late teens or twenties in good health and CMV-seropositive. Input material: PBMCs. The rearrangement uses TRBV28 and TRBJ1-2; D might be TRBD1 (5 bases). The CDR3 reads CASSLTVDIPYGYTF. The CDR3 DNA is TGTGCCAGCAGCCTTACCGTGGACATCCCCTATGGCTACACCTTC.